The 15 T cell receptor beta chains reported below all come from one sample, sequenced in a study of cytomegalovirus exposure and HLA in healthy donors. Vbeta (60) and Jbeta (13) primers were used in the PCR. Sequenced by immunoSEQ multiplex PCR; TCRdb stores in-frame clones only, minus some. The data show more than 90,000 clones, with 78% seen just once and around 0.76% held by the top ten. Sequenced sample: PBMCs. These receptors all stem from a woman aged 60 to 75 in good health and CMV-seronegative.

Comments on this clone: One end of the junction is discordant with germline, which a read error may explain. V gene TRBV6-1 combines with J gene TRBJ1-1; no clear D gene. This CDR3 comprises 11 residues. Per germline, CDR1 MNHNS and CDR2 SASEGT. CDR3 nucleotide sequence: TGTGCCAGCAGTGGGAGGACTGATGCTTTCTTT. Encoded protein: CASSGRTDAFF.

This clone was observed once. This sequence joins TRBV5-1 and TRBJ2-3; D is unresolved. Germline V gene lookup returns CDR1 SGHRS and CDR2 YFSETQ. The CDR3 spans 15 residues. Between the trimmed V and J ends, which lost 0 bases and 0 bases, there was a span of 8 bases. For the CDR3, the DNA is TGCGCCAGCAGCTTGGATTCCCGGAGCACAGATACGCAGTATTTT. Its protein is CASSLDSRSTDTQYF.

The chain links TRBV7-9 to TRBJ2-3, with 10 bases lining up with TRBD2. The V segment lost 3 bases and the J segment 0 bases; nucleotides outside the gene matches: 6. The germline V gene encodes CDR1 SEHNR and CDR2 FQNEAQ (reference sequence). CDR3 size: 17 residues. This chain's CDR3 is CASSFPLAGESTDTQYF. CDR3 nucleotides: TGTGCCAGCAGCTTTCCTCTAGCGGGAGAAAGCACAGATACGCAGTATTTT.

The chain recombines TRBV5-1 with TRBJ2-2; D gene ambiguous. This CDR3 has 15 amino acids. The germline V gene encodes CDR1 SGHRS and CDR2 YFSETQ. The V gene lost 4 bases and the J gene lost 7 bases, with 17 bases spanning the gap. CDR3 loop: CASSRAATGNGELFF. The CDR3 nucleotides read TGCGCCAGCAGCCGCGCGGCTACCGGTAACGGGGAGCTGTTTTTT.

This clone was seen just once. One junction end disagrees with the germline gene, perhaps due to a read error. The chain combines TRBV5-6 with TRBJ2-5; D remains ambiguous. The CDR3 spans 15 residues. CDR1 and CDR2 from the germline V gene are SGHDT and YYEEEE. CDR3 nucleotide sequence: TGTGCCAGCAGCTTGATCTCGACTGGTCAAGGGACCCAGTACTTC. It translates to CASSLISTGQGTQYF.

The V and J genes are TRBV5-1 and TRBJ2-1, with TRBD1 matching over 12 bases. CDR3 length equals 15 residues. CDR1 is SGHRS and CDR2 is YFSETQ in the germline V gene. With V trimmed by 4 bases and J by 8 bases, 7 bases remained unmatched. The CDR3: CASSGGTGGRDEQFF. The DNA for the CDR3 is TGCGCCAGCAGCGGGGGGACAGGGGGCCGCGATGAGCAGTTCTTC.

Worth noting for this clone: In the same sample, other DNA sequences code for this CDR3. The chain has TRBV9 and TRBJ1-1, with 7 bases lining up with TRBD1. CDR3 size: 14 residues. Germline lookup yields CDR1 SGDLS and CDR2 YYNGEE. After removal of 0 bases from V and 3 bases from J, the junction contained 2 bases not matched to a gene. CDR3 sequence reads: CASSVEGAYTEAFF. In DNA form, the CDR3 reads TGTGCCAGCAGCGTAGAGGGGGCGTACACTGAAGCTTTCTTT.

The table lists this clone with a count of one. This chain joins TRBV29-1 and TRBJ2-1; D is ambiguous. The CDR3 contains 10 residues. CDR1 SQVTM and CDR2 ANQGSEA come from the germline V gene. CDR3 nucleotide sequence: TGCAGTTATTCCTACAATGAGCAGTTCTTC. It yields the protein CSYSYNEQFF.

This sequence joins TRBV4-3 and TRBJ1-1, with D perhaps matching TRBD1 (5 bases). Trimming shortened V by 2 bases and J by 4 bases, and 11 bases separated the two germline ends. Germline CDR1 is LGHNA and CDR2 is YSLEER. The CDR3 has 14 residues. The CDR3 nucleotides are TGCGCCAGCAGCCAAAGGGGCCGCCTCACTGAAGCTTTCTTT. This codes for CASSQRGRLTEAFF.

In nucleotides, the CDR3 is TGTGCCAGCAGTGACCGCAGGGCCGTTGAAGCTTTCTTT. This gives the protein CASSDRRAVEAFF. The V gene is TRBV2, the J gene TRBJ1-1; D is possibly TRBD1 (5 bases). CDR3 length: 13 residues. CDR1 SNHLY and CDR2 FYNNEI come from the germline V gene. V lost 3 bases, J lost 7 bases, and 12 bases lay in between.

This chain links TRBV14 with TRBJ2-2; 7 bases are shared with TRBD2. The ends lost 1 base at V and 7 bases at J; junction bases unmatched: 3. CDR1 and CDR2 (germline): SGHDN, FVKESK. The CDR3 runs 14 residues. CDR3 DNA sequence: TGTGCCAGCAGCCAAGGGACTAGACTCGGGGAGCTGTTTTTT. Translation gives CASSQGTRLGELFF.

This chain joins TRBV2 and TRBJ2-3; D perhaps matches TRBD2 (6 bases). Germline V gives CDR1 SNHLY, CDR2 FYNNEI. V lost 6 bases, J lost 2 bases, and 12 bases lay in between. The CDR3 contains 14 residues. CDR3 sequence reads: CASRIGSNTDTQYF. DNA for the CDR3: TGTGCCAGCAGAATCGGGAGTAACACAGATACGCAGTATTTT.

The chain recombines TRBV5-6 with TRBJ1-6; 8 nucleotides align to TRBD1. J gave up 8 bases and V 4 bases, and 2 bases lay outside the gene matches. There are 13 residues in the CDR3. CDR1 is SGHDT and CDR2 is YYEEEE in the germline V gene. The DNA of the CDR3 is TGTGCCAGCAGCATGACAGGGGATTCACCCCTCCACTTT. Translating it yields CASSMTGDSPLHF.

The chain couples TRBV30 to TRBJ1-4; 7 bases align to TRBD1. The J segment lost 6 bases and the V segment lost 5 bases, leaving 6 bases of the junction unmatched. The CDR3 is 13 residues long. The germline V gene encodes CDR1 GTSNPN and CDR2 SVGIG (reference sequence). CDR3: CAWVDRAHEKLFF. The CDR3 DNA is TGTGCCTGGGTTGACAGGGCCCATGAAAAACTGTTTTTT.

The chain combines TRBV12-5 with TRBJ2-7; D might be TRBD2 (6 bases). The V and J ends lost 1 base and 5 bases respectively, with 12 bases between them. Germline V gene lookup returns CDR1 LGHNT and CDR2 FRNRAP. The CDR3 loop spans 14 amino acids. CDR3 in DNA: TGTGCTAGTGGTTTGGGGACTATTCGAAACGAGCAGTACTTC. Its protein product is CASGLGTIRNEQYF.